The 17 T cell receptor beta chains listed next were all sequenced from one sample in a study of T cells after somatic rescue of genetic block. Produced via immunoSEQ multiplex PCR; TCRdb's table is partial and in-frame only. The sample records under 150,000 clones, about 90% being singletons. Sequenced sample: peripheral blood mononuclear cells (PBMCs). Every receptor here comes from a woman aged 18-29 years.

The chain combines TRBV5-6 with TRBJ2-3; D is perhaps TRBD2 (5 bases). The CDR3 contains 15 residues. Germline V gene data show CDR1 as SGHDT and CDR2 as YYEEEE. Trimming shortened V by 0 bases and J by 1 base, and 9 bases separated the two germline ends. CDR3 in DNA: TGTGCCAGCAGCTTGGGAGGGTATGGCACAGATACGCAGTATTTT. This gives the protein CASSLGGYGTDTQYF.

J is TRBJ2-3 and V is TRBV19; D remains unclear. Trimming pared 3 bases from V and 3 bases from J, leaving 10 bases between. There are 14 residues in the CDR3. The germline CDR1 and CDR2 sequences are LNHDA and SQIVND (reference sequence). Here the CDR3 reads CASSMGLETDTQYF. The CDR3 nucleotides read TGTGCCAGTAGTATGGGCCTAGAAACAGATACGCAGTATTTT.

The chain couples TRBV9 to TRBJ2-2; TRBD2 matches 11 bases. The CDR3 consists of 18 residues. Germline V gives CDR1 SGDLS, CDR2 YYNGEE. Losses at the gene ends were 3 bases for V and 4 bases for J; bases not matched to a gene: 11. The chain's CDR3 is CASSAGLAGGQVTGELFF. The CDR3 DNA sequence: TGTGCCAGCAGCGCAGGTTTAGCGGGGGGGCAAGTCACCGGGGAGCTGTTTTTT.

This clone was recorded only once. The chain has TRBV7-9 and TRBJ1-4; 7 bases are a match to TRBD1. The germline V gene has CDR1 SEHNR and CDR2 FQNEAQ (reference sequence). This CDR3 has 16 amino acids. The J segment lost 3 bases and the V segment lost 3 bases, leaving 7 bases of the junction unmatched. CDR3 DNA sequence: TGTGCCAGCAGCTTGATGGGACAGCCCCCTAATGAAAAACTGTTTTTT. Its translation is CASSLMGQPPNEKLFF.

V usage is TRBV18 and J usage is TRBJ1-1; 9 nucleotides match TRBD1. There are 15 residues in the CDR3. V gave up 3 bases and J gave up 6 bases; unmatched junction bases: 8. Per germline, CDR1 KGHSH and CDR2 LQKENI. In DNA form, the CDR3 reads TGTGCCAGCTCACCGGCCGGACAGGGGTGGGCTGAAGCTTTCTTT. Translation gives CASSPAGQGWAEAFF.

The V call is TRBV5-4, the J call TRBJ1-2; 11 positions agree with TRBD1. V gave up 3 bases and J gave up 7 bases; unmatched junction bases: 8. This CDR3 is 15 amino acids long. Germline lookup yields CDR1 SGHNT and CDR2 YYREEE (reference sequence). CDR3 in DNA: TGTGCCAGCAGCTCTTGGACAGGGGGCACGGCTGGCTACACCTTC. Translated, it gives CASSSWTGGTAGYTF.

The rearrangement links TRBV19 to TRBJ2-1; D possibly corresponds to TRBD1 (6 bases). The V end lost 7 bases, the J end lost 9 bases, and 16 bases lay between the germline ends. The length of the CDR3 is 13 residues. CDR1 LNHDA and CDR2 SQIVND come from the germline V gene (reference sequence). As DNA, the CDR3 is TGTGCCAGTACCTCGACAGGTGTGGGTGAGCAGTTCTTC. Protein sequence: CASTSTGVGEQFF.

As DNA, the CDR3 is TGTGCCAGCAGCTTAGGAGTTAGCACAGATACGCAGTATTTT. It translates to CASSLGVSTDTQYF. The V gene is TRBV7-7, the J gene TRBJ2-3; D unresolved. Trimming took off 1 base at V and 0 bases at J, with 5 bases between the two ends. This CDR3 spans 14 amino acids. Germline V CDR1 and CDR2: SSHAT, FNYEAQ (reference sequence). Based on the CDR3 plus reference TRBV7-7 and TRBJ2-3, the full variable domain is GAGVSQSPRYKVTKRGQDVTLRCDPISSHATLYWYQQALGQGPEFLTYFNYEAQPDKSGLPSDRFSAERPEGSISTLTIQRTEQRDSAMYRCASSLGVSTDTQYFGPGTRLTVL.

The chain has TRBV30 and TRBJ2-3, with TRBD1 matching 7 bases. The CDR3 is 11 residues long. V lost 3 bases and J lost 10; bases outside the gene matches: 4. In germline, CDR1 is GTSNPN, CDR2 SVGIG (reference sequence). The CDR3 sequence is CAWSQQGPQYF. The CDR3 DNA reads as TGTGCCTGGAGCCAACAGGGGCCGCAGTATTTT.

This chain links TRBV2 with TRBJ2-5; 7 nucleotides match TRBD1. The CDR3 has 11 residues. Per germline, CDR1 SNHLY and CDR2 FYNNEI. The J segment lost 5 bases and the V segment lost 8 bases, leaving 2 bases of the junction unmatched. CDR3 nucleotide sequence: TGTGCCAGCCGCAGGGGGGAGACCCAGTACTTC. This sequence encodes CASRRGETQYF.

The J gene is TRBJ2-7, the V gene TRBV13, with TRBD2 matching 7 bases. This CDR3 is built from 14 residues. CDR1 is PRHDT and CDR2 is FYEKMQ in the germline V gene (reference sequence). J was trimmed by 1 base and V by 7 bases; bases with no gene match: 7. CDR3 in amino acids: CASTFGGISYEQYF. Here the CDR3 DNA reads TGTGCCAGCACCTTCGGGGGGATATCCTACGAGCAGTACTTC.

V and J are TRBV2 and TRBJ1-6; 8 bases are shared with TRBD1. The CDR3 length is 15 residues. Losses at the gene ends were 6 bases for V and 7 bases for J; bases not matched to a gene: 8. Germline V gives CDR1 SNHLY, CDR2 FYNNEI. The CDR3 loop is CASSQDRGRNSPLHF. The DNA for the CDR3 is TGTGCCAGCAGCCAAGACAGGGGTAGAAATTCACCCCTCCACTTT.

This clone was recorded once. This CDR3 is also generated by other DNA sequences in the sample. This sequence joins TRBV7-3 and TRBJ1-1; no firm D call. Trimming shortened V by 0 bases and J by 1 base, and 3 bases separated the two germline ends. Germline V gene data show CDR1 as SGHTA and CDR2 as FQGTGA. This CDR3 spans 13 amino acids. CDR3 DNA sequence: TGTGCCAGCAGCTTAACGCAGAACACTGAAGCTTTCTTT. This sequence encodes CASSLTQNTEAFF.

The chain combines TRBV18 with TRBJ2-7, with TRBD1 matching over 7 bases. Germline-derived CDR1 and CDR2 are KGHSH and LQKENI. The CDR3 extends over 13 amino acids. V dropped 6 bases and J dropped 5; count of bases not matched to a gene: 7. The CDR3 region has the DNA TGTGCCAGCTCTCCAATGACAGGGCACGAGCAGTACTTC. Residues: CASSPMTGHEQYF.

The chain joins TRBV18 to TRBJ1-1; 10 bases match TRBD1. This CDR3 comprises 14 residues. Germline assignment: CDR1 KGHSH and CDR2 LQKENI. With 4 bases clipped from V and 3 bases from J, the junction kept 2 bases outside the gene matches. The CDR3 region has the DNA TGTGCCAGCTCACTAGGACAGGGGGACACTGAAGCTTTCTTT. It translates to CASSLGQGDTEAFF.

The chain employs TRBV4-1 and TRBJ1-2; D remains ambiguous. The CDR3 extends over 14 amino acids. V was clipped by 5 bases and J by 4 bases, with 14 bases between them. The germline CDR1 and CDR2 sequences are MGHRA and YSYEKL. CDR3 loop: CASSSSKESYGYTF. As DNA, the CDR3 is TGCGCCAGCAGCTCAAGTAAGGAGAGCTATGGCTACACCTTC.

This clone was seen a single time. J is TRBJ1-1 and V is TRBV5-6; 11 bases match TRBD1. Germline V gives CDR1 SGHDT, CDR2 YYEEEE. The CDR3 is made up of 16 amino acids. The V gene end was trimmed by 4 bases and the J gene end by 4 bases; junction bases not matched to a gene: 9. The CDR3 coding sequence is TGTGCCAGCAGCCCCTTGGTGGGGACAGGGGGCACTGAAGCTTTCTTT. Translating gives CASSPLVGTGGTEAFF.